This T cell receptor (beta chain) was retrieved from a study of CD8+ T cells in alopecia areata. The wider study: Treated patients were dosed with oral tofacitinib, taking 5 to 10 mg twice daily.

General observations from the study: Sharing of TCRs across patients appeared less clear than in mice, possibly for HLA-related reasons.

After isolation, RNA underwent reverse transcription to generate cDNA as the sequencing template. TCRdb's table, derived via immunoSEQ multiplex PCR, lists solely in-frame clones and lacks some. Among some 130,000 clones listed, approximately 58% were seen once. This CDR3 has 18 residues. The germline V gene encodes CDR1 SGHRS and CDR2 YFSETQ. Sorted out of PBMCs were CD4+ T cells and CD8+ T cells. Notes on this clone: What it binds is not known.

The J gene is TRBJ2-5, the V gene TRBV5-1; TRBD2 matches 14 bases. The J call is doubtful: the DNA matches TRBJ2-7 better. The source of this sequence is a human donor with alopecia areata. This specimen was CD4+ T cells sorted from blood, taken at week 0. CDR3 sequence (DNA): TGCGCCAGCAGCTTGTGGACCGGGACTAGCGGGAGTGGCTACGAGCAGTACTTC. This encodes CASSLWTGTSGSGYEQYF.